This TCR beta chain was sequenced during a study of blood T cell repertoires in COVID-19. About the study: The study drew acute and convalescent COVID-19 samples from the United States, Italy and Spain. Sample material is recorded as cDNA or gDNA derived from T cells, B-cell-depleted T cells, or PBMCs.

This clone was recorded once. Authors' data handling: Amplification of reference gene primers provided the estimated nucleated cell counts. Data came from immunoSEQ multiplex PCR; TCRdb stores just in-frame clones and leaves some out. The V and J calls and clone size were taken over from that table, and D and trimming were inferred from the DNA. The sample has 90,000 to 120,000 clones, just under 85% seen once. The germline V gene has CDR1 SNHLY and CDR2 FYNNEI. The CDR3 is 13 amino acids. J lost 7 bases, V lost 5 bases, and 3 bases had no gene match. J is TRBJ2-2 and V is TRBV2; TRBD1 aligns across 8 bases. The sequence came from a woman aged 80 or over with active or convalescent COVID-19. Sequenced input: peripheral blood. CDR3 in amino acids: CASSYDRGGELFF. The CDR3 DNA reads TGTGCCAGCAGTTATGACAGGGGCGGGGAGCTGTTTTTT. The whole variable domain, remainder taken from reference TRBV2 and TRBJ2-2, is EPEVTQTPSHQVTQMGQEVILRCVPISNHLYFYWYRQILGQKVEFLVSFYNNEISEKSEIFDDQFSVERPDGSNFTLKIRSTKLEDSAMYFCASSYDRGGELFFGEGSRLTVL.